The source of this T cell receptor (beta chain) is a study of T cell changes during pregnancy in multiple sclerosis. Here immunoSEQ multiplex PCR was the method, and the copy in TCRdb shows in-frame clones only, minus some. The table includes about 38,000 clones, roughly nine tenths detected once. This CDR3 is built from 17 residues. The V and J ends lost 0 bases and 6 bases respectively, with 18 bases between them. The V gene's germline CDR1 is LGHNA and CDR2 YNFKEQ. Sequenced material: CD8+ T cells from peripheral blood mononuclear cells, taken in the second trimester of pregnancy. The chain links TRBV4-2 to TRBJ2-1; D possibly corresponds to TRBD1 (7 bases). This receptor was obtained from a female donor with multiple sclerosis, enrolled in a pregnancy study. The chain's CDR3 is CASSQEPYQGEVNEQFF. The CDR3 coding sequence is TGTGCCAGCAGCCAAGAGCCGTACCAGGGGGAGGTCAATGAGCAGTTCTTC.